Below, 27 T cell receptor beta chains from the same sample are listed, as sequenced in a study of cytotoxic CD8 clonotypes in ibrutinib-treated CLL. Generated by immunoSEQ multiplex PCR, the TCRdb table keeps only in-frame clones and is missing some. The profile shows about 160,000 clones, approximately 80% of them singletons. This sample comprised PBMCs, obtained after 24 months of ibrutinib treatment. The receptor source for this set is a human donor with chronic lymphocytic leukemia.

This chain links TRBV7-2 with TRBJ2-5; no clear D. The CDR3 extends over 14 amino acids. Germline V gene sequence: CDR1 SGHTA, CDR2 FQGNSA. The germline V and J ends were trimmed by 6 bases and 1 base, with 12 bases remaining between them. The CDR3 region is CASRMTDVQETQYF. Written as DNA, the CDR3 is TGTGCCAGCAGGATGACGGACGTCCAAGAGACCCAGTACTTC.

The chain employs TRBV7-9 and TRBJ2-7; no clear D. Germline CDR1 SEHNR, CDR2 FQNEAQ (reference sequence). Trimming removed 4 bases from V and 4 bases from J, with 11 bases in between. The CDR3 totals 13 residues. This CDR3 is CASSSPGGYEQYF. The CDR3 DNA is TGTGCCAGCAGCTCCCCCGGCGGATACGAGCAGTACTTC.

As concerns this clone: The junction differs from germline at one of its ends, possibly a read error. The rearrangement joins TRBV7-7 to TRBJ2-7; 8 bases line up with TRBD1. The germline CDR1 and CDR2 sequences are SSHAT and FNYEAQ (reference sequence). The CDR3 has 13 amino acids. CDR3: CASSPGGSYEQYF. Written as DNA, the CDR3 is TGTGCTAGCAGCCCAGGGGGCTCGTACGAGCAGTACTTC.

The chain couples TRBV7-9 to TRBJ2-3; D not resolved. Trimming cost V 4 bases and J 2 bases, with 7 bases left between them. Germline CDR1 and CDR2: SEHNR and FQNEAQ (reference sequence). The CDR3 has 13 amino acids. CDR3 bases: TGTGCCAGCAGCTCGGCCCACACAGATACGCAGTATTTT. Protein: CASSSAHTDTQYF.

This chain uses TRBV15 with TRBJ1-2; D remains ambiguous. Germline CDR1 reads LNHNV; CDR2 reads YYDKDF (reference sequence). The length of the CDR3 is 15 residues. V lost 0 bases and J 4 bases, leaving 12 bases between the germline ends. The CDR3 DNA follows: TGTGCCACCAGCAGAGATCCGCGGGGAACCTATGGCTACACCTTC. Amino acids: CATSRDPRGTYGYTF.

This chain uses TRBV9 with TRBJ2-3; 10 positions agree with TRBD2. This CDR3 has 18 residues. Germline CDR1 is SGDLS and CDR2 is YYNGEE. J lost 4 bases, V lost 4 bases, and 15 bases had no gene match. The CDR3 loop is CASSLSLSGLAGADTQYF. The CDR3 DNA follows: TGTGCCAGCAGCTTGAGCCTCTCTGGGCTAGCGGGGGCAGATACGCAGTATTTT.

The V gene is TRBV7-3, the J gene TRBJ2-1; D gene unclear. V was shortened by 5 bases and J by 4 bases, with 9 bases between the two germline ends. CDR1 and CDR2 from the germline V gene are SGHTA and FQGTGA. The CDR3 runs to 13 residues. The CDR3 spells CASSLQRYNEQFF. In DNA, the CDR3 is TGTGCCAGCAGCCTCCAAAGATACAATGAGCAGTTCTTC.

This chain joins TRBV4-2 and TRBJ2-2; TRBD1 is a possible D gene (6 bases). Germline assignment: CDR1 LGHNA and CDR2 YNFKEQ. The CDR3 consists of 17 residues. With 0 bases removed from V and 4 bases from J, the gap between germline ends came to 15 bases. The CDR3 DNA reads TGTGCCAGCAGCCAAGAGAAGAACAGGGCAGGCACCGGGGAGCTGTTTTTT. Translating gives CASSQEKNRAGTGELFF.

The V call is TRBV6-4, the J call TRBJ2-1; D unresolved. With 6 bases removed from V and 5 bases from J, the gap between germline ends came to 23 bases. From germline, CDR1 is MRHNA and CDR2 SNTAGT. The CDR3 runs 17 residues. In nucleotides, the CDR3 is TGTGCCAGCAGCCTTTTTGACGTATCAGTAGGGAACAATGAGCAGTTCTTC. As protein: CASSLFDVSVGNNEQFF.

This chain joins TRBV27 and TRBJ2-7; no clear D gene. V lost 6 bases to trimming and J lost 5 bases, with 14 bases between them. The CDR3 extends over 13 amino acids. CDR1 is MNHEY, CDR2 SMNVEV, per germline (reference sequence). The CDR3 DNA sequence: TGTGCCAGCAGCACTCGCAGGCTTCACGAGCAGTACTTC. Protein product: CASSTRRLHEQYF.

This chain joins TRBV5-5 and TRBJ2-1; D remains unclear. CDR3 length: 13 amino acids. The V end was cut by 5 bases, the J end by 2 bases, with 8 bases between. Germline V lookup: CDR1 SGHKS, CDR2 YYEKEE (reference sequence). This CDR3 reads CASSPGPYNEQFF. The CDR3 DNA reads TGTGCCAGCAGTCCGGGCCCCTACAATGAGCAGTTCTTC.

The chain has TRBV6-1 and TRBJ2-2; TRBD2 might be the D (6 bases). Germline assignment: CDR1 MNHNS and CDR2 SASEGT. V dropped 4 bases and J dropped 4 bases, with 16 bases sitting between them. This CDR3 is 16 amino acids long. The CDR3 DNA reads TGTGCCAGCAGTGTTAGAGGGGAGGCGGGCACCGGGGAGCTGTTTTTT. Its protein is CASSVRGEAGTGELFF.

The chain employs TRBV29-1 and TRBJ2-1; tentative D call: TRBD1 (6 bases). Germline V lookup: CDR1 SQVTM, CDR2 ANQGSEA. V was clipped by 1 base and J by 7 bases, with 14 bases between them. The CDR3 consists of 14 residues. CDR3 in amino acids: CSVEGDTTRNEQFF. The CDR3 DNA reads TGCAGCGTTGAAGGGGACACCACTAGGAATGAGCAGTTCTTC.

This clone was counted a few times. The chain has TRBV29-1 and TRBJ1-1; D is undetermined. The CDR3 has 13 amino acids. V lost 4 bases, J lost 0 bases, and 9 bases lay in between. Germline CDR1 reads SQVTM; CDR2 reads ANQGSEA. For the CDR3, the DNA is TGCAGCGTTGGTCACAGCATGAACACTGAAGCTTTCTTT. Translating gives CSVGHSMNTEAFF.

The chain is built from TRBV15 and TRBJ2-1; 11 bases agree with TRBD1. Trimming at V came to 5 bases and at J to 7 bases, leaving 10 bases not matched to a gene. Germline lookup yields CDR1 LNHNV and CDR2 YYDKDF (reference sequence). The CDR3 consists of 16 residues. The CDR3 reads CATSLRRTGGRNEQFF. CDR3 bases: TGTGCCACCAGCCTACGAAGGACAGGGGGCCGAAATGAGCAGTTCTTC. Based on the CDR3 plus reference TRBV15 and TRBJ2-1, the full variable domain is DAMVIQNPRYQVTQFGKPVTLSCSQTLNHNVMYWYQQKSSQAPKLLFHYYDKDFNNEADTPDNFQSRRPNTSFCFLDIRSPGLGDTAMYLCATSLRRTGGRNEQFFGPGTRLTVL.

This clone was recorded only once. This chain links TRBV4-1 with TRBJ1-3; D remains ambiguous. Per the germline V gene, CDR1 is MGHRA and CDR2 is YSYEKL. Trimming took 1 base from V and 4 from J, leaving 8 bases between them. The CDR3 covers 14 residues. The CDR3 is CASSQVQGGNTIYF. The DNA for the CDR3 is TGCGCCAGCAGCCAAGTCCAAGGGGGAAACACCATATATTTT.

The CDR3 DNA follows: TGCGCCAGCAGCCAGCAGGATAACTATGGCTACACCTTC. Translation gives CASSQQDNYGYTF. The chain joins TRBV5-1 to TRBJ1-2; the D is unclear. In germline, CDR1 is SGHRS, CDR2 YFSETQ. V was cut by 4 bases and J by 1 base, with 8 bases left in between. CDR3 length: 13 residues.

The V gene is TRBV28, the J gene TRBJ2-3; D is unclear. The V end was cut by 5 bases, the J end by 3 bases, with 12 bases between. Germline V lookup: CDR1 MDHEN, CDR2 SYDVKM. This CDR3 spans 14 amino acids. Here the CDR3 reads CASSPLLPTDTQYF. In DNA, the CDR3 is TGTGCCAGCAGTCCCCTCCTACCTACAGATACGCAGTATTTT.

The rearrangement links TRBV10-1 to TRBJ1-1, with a possible D match to TRBD1 (5 bases). The V end was cut by 8 bases, the J end by 5 bases, with 15 bases between. Germline V gene data show CDR1 as WNHNN and CDR2 as SYGVQD (reference sequence). This CDR3 contains 13 residues. CDR3: CASSSAGRTEAFF. CDR3 sequence (DNA): TGCGCCAGCTCCTCGGCAGGGCGGACTGAAGCTTTCTTT.

V is TRBV29-1 and J is TRBJ2-1; TRBD2 matches at 7 bases. This CDR3 is built from 13 residues. V gave up 4 bases and J gave up 6 bases; unmatched junction bases: 6. The germline gives CDR1 SQVTM, CDR2 ANQGSEA. The CDR3 loop is CSVVLASTNEQFF. In nucleotides, the CDR3 is TGCAGCGTTGTACTAGCGAGTACCAATGAGCAGTTCTTC.

The rearrangement joins TRBV5-1 to TRBJ1-3, with no clear D. The CDR3 spans 15 residues. Trimming pared 4 bases from V and 0 bases from J, leaving 11 bases between. Germline values: CDR1 SGHRS, CDR2 YFSETQ. In nucleotides, the CDR3 is TGCGCCAGCAGCGTGGGCAGGAGCTCTGGAAACACCATATATTTT. This translates into CASSVGRSSGNTIYF.

V gene TRBV18 combines with J gene TRBJ1-1; 7 nucleotides agree with TRBD1. Germline assignment: CDR1 KGHSH and CDR2 LQKENI. The CDR3 length is 16 residues. Trimming at V came to 5 bases and at J to 2 bases, leaving 11 bases not matched to a gene. The chain's CDR3 is CASSIATGTVNTEAFF. The CDR3 DNA follows: TGTGCCAGCTCAATAGCGACCGGGACAGTCAACACTGAAGCTTTCTTT.

The CDR3 is CASNPGLSEKLFF. The CDR3 DNA sequence: TGTGCCAGCAACCCGGGACTCTCTGAAAAACTGTTTTTT. The chain uses TRBV9 and TRBJ1-4; weak D call: TRBD1 (5 bases). Germline CDR1 SGDLS, CDR2 YYNGEE. V lost 6 bases and J lost 7, with 13 bases in between. The CDR3 totals 13 residues. Supplemented by reference TRBV9 and TRBJ1-4, the full variable domain reads DSGVTQTPKHLITATGQRVTLRCSPRSGDLSVYWYQQSLDQGLQFLIQYYNGEERAKGNILERFSAQQFPDLHSELNLSSLELGDSALYFCASNPGLSEKLFFGSGTQLSVL.

The rearrangement uses TRBV28 and TRBJ2-7; the D is unclear. This CDR3 comprises 13 residues. V lost 8 bases and J lost 5, with 16 bases in between. Germline CDR1 MDHEN, CDR2 SYDVKM. CDR3: CASLTGSGDEQYF. The CDR3 region has the DNA TGTGCCAGCCTGACTGGGTCAGGCGACGAGCAGTACTTC.

This chain uses TRBV7-2 with TRBJ2-1; D is unresolved. Trimming left V 2 bases short and J 0 bases short, with 14 bases between. CDR1 SGHTA and CDR2 FQGNSA come from the germline V gene. This CDR3 spans 17 amino acids. The CDR3 sequence: CASSLRPQSRSYNEQFF. DNA for the CDR3: TGTGCCAGCAGCTTACGACCCCAGTCCCGCTCCTACAATGAGCAGTTCTTC.

The chain is built from TRBV18 and TRBJ2-6, with 7 bases lining up with TRBD1. The CDR3 extends over 15 amino acids. J was trimmed by 1 base and V by 3 bases; bases with no gene match: 0. Germline V gene data show CDR1 as KGHSH and CDR2 as LQKENI. The CDR3 region is CASSPGQSGANVLTF. In nucleotides, the CDR3 is TGTGCCAGCTCACCGGGACAGTCTGGGGCCAACGTCCTGACTTTC.

J is TRBJ2-7 and V is TRBV9; D could derive from TRBD1 or TRBD2 (6 bases each). CDR1 is SGDLS and CDR2 is YYNGEE in the germline V gene. Trimming removed 4 bases at V and 7 bases at J, with 18 bases between. CDR3 length: 14 amino acids. The CDR3 DNA sequence: TGTGCCAGCAGCCCGCAGGGGTTGGGAGGTGAGCAGTACTTC. Translating it yields CASSPQGLGGEQYF.